This is a list of T cell receptor beta chains from one sample in a study of T cell responses to AZD1222 COVID-19 vaccine. The repertoire was sequenced with immunoSEQ multiplex PCR; TCRdb's copy has only in-frame clones and lacks some. The sample contains about 110,000 clones, about four fifths of which appear only once. The starting material was peripheral blood, obtained on day 0 of AZD1222 vaccination. All receptors derive from an adult in good health. Both conserved end residues are part of each CDR3. D genes are given only for firm matches. A row's size may be missing; if present it is once, few, many or a size class.

size	V	J	length	D	CDR3	DNA
.	TRBV10-2	TRBJ1-1	12	.	CASSEQSTEAFF	TGCGCCAGCAGTGAACAGAGCACTGAAGCTTTCTTT
.	TRBV28	TRBJ2-7	14	.	CASSFSQGSYEQYF	TGTGCCAGCAGTTTTAGCCAGGGCTCCTACGAGCAGTACTTC
.	TRBV7-9	TRBJ2-1	14	TRBD2	CASSFTSGHNEQFF	TGTGCCAGCAGCTTTACTAGCGGGCACAATGAGCAGTTCTTC
.	TRBV5-4	TRBJ2-1	13	.	CASSFGAGGGQFF	.
.	TRBV13	TRBJ1-2	13	.	CASSLAGVRGYTF	TGTGCCAGCAGCTTAGCAGGGGTTAGGGGCTACACCTTC
.	TRBV6-1	TRBJ2-2	13	.	CASAGLGTGELFF	TGTGCCAGCGCGGGCCTGGGTACCGGGGAGCTGTTTTTT
.	TRBV6-2/TRBV6-3	TRBJ2-5	16	TRBD2	CASSYATSGGQETQYF	TGTGCCAGCAGTTACGCTACTAGCGGGGGGCAAGAGACCCAGTACTTC
once	TRBV2	TRBJ2-3	15	TRBD1	CASRATGGSTDTQYF	TGTGCCAGCAGGGCGACAGGGGGCAGCACAGATACGCAGTATTTT
.	TRBV6-1	TRBJ2-2	15	.	CASSDGGRRTGELFF	TGTGCCAGCAGTGATGGTGGGAGACGCACCGGGGAGCTGTTTTTT
.	TRBV7-2	TRBJ2-7	15	.	CASSLSSRDGREQYF	TGTGCCAGCAGCCTTTCAAGCCGGGACGGCAGGGAGCAGTACTTC
.	TRBV5-1	TRBJ2-1	15	TRBD2	CASTSQAGGSNEQFF	TGCGCCAGCACCTCCCAAGCGGGAGGGTCCAATGAGCAGTTCTTC
.	TRBV11-3	TRBJ2-7	15	.	CASSWGGGSAYEQYF	TGTGCCAGCAGCTGGGGAGGGGGAAGCGCCTACGAGCAGTACTTC
.	TRBV7-2	TRBJ2-2	16	.	CASSLGSAGSTGELFF	TGTGCCAGCAGCTTAGGCTCAGCGGGCTCAACCGGGGAGCTGTTTTTT
.	TRBV4-3	TRBJ2-2	14	TRBD1	CASSQQQGIGELFF	TGCGCCAGCAGCCAACAACAGGGGATCGGGGAGCTGTTTTTT
.	TRBV6-5	TRBJ1-2	14	.	CASSNSASDYGYTF	TGTGCCAGCAGCAACAGTGCATCGGACTATGGCTACACCTTC
once	TRBV7-2	TRBJ1-2	15	TRBD1	CASSLRGQGNYGYTF	TGTGCCAGCAGCTTAAGGGGGCAGGGTAACTATGGCTACACCTTC
.	TRBV9	TRBJ1-2	15	TRBD1	CASSAGQGPNYGYTF	TGTGCCAGCAGCGCCGGACAGGGCCCTAACTATGGCTACACCTTC
.	TRBV24-1	TRBJ2-5	15	TRBD1	CATSDPTGGGETQYF	TGTGCCACCAGTGATCCGACAGGGGGCGGCGAGACCCAGTACTTC
.	TRBV19	TRBJ1-1	12	TRBD1	CASRTGGTEAFF	TGTGCCAGTAGGACAGGGGGGACTGAAGCTTTCTTT
few	TRBV6-4	TRBJ2-3	17	TRBD2	CASSDSTSGGGTDTQYF	TGTGCCAGCAGTGACTCGACTAGCGGGGGGGGCACAGATACGCAGTATTTT
.	TRBV5-6	TRBJ2-2	13	.	CASSQTGSGELFF	TGTGCCAGCAGCCAAACAGGGTCCGGGGAGCTGTTTTTT
.	TRBV27	TRBJ2-7	15	TRBD1	CASSATGERSYEQYF	TGTGCCAGCAGTGCAACAGGGGAACGTTCCTACGAGCAGTACTTC
.	TRBV9	TRBJ2-2	14	.	CASSVVSGTGELFF	TGTGCCAGCAGCGTAGTATCAGGGACCGGGGAGCTGTTTTTT
few	TRBV4-3	TRBJ2-3	15	.	CASSQQRTGTDTQYF	TGCGCCAGCAGCCAACAACGAACCGGCACAGATACGCAGTATTTT
.	TRBV24-1	TRBJ1-2	14	.	CATSDSPGSSGYTF	TGTGCCACCAGTGATTCCCCGGGATCCTCCGGCTACACCTTC
many	TRBV27	TRBJ1-1	13	.	CASREQGDTEAFF	TGTGCCAGCAGAGAGCAGGGAGACACTGAAGCTTTCTTT
.	TRBV18	TRBJ1-1	12	.	CASSPREDEAFF	TGTGCCAGCTCTCCTCGAGAAGATGAAGCTTTCTTT
once	TRBV19	TRBJ1-1	12	.	CASSEQGTEAFF	TGTGCCAGTAGTGAACAGGGAACTGAAGCTTTCTTT
.	TRBV4-3	TRBJ1-2	15	.	CASSPGDLPHYGYTF	TGCGCCAGCAGCCCCGGGGACCTTCCCCACTATGGCTACACCTTC
.	TRBV19	TRBJ2-7	11	.	CARRESPGSYF	TGTGCCAGGCGCGAGAGTCCAGGGTCCTACTTC
.	TRBV9	TRBJ1-1	14	.	CASSVGLGNTEAFF	TGTGCCAGCAGCGTCGGGTTGGGGAACACTGAAGCTTTCTTT
.	TRBV5-6	TRBJ1-1	13	.	CASSLQGGTEAFF	TGTGCCAGCAGCTTACAGGGAGGCACTGAAGCTTTCTTT
.	TRBV6-5	TRBJ1-2	13	.	CASSYSLRYGYTF	TGTGCCAGCAGTTACTCGTTGCGCTATGGCTACACCTTC
.	TRBV7-2	TRBJ2-5	16	TRBD2	CASSHLSGSHQETQYF	TGTGCCAGCAGCCATCTTAGCGGGAGTCACCAAGAGACCCAGTACTTC
.	TRBV21-1	TRBJ2-3	15	.	CASSKRTAYTDTQYF	TGTGCCAGCAGCAAAAGGACAGCTTACACAGATACGCAGTATTTT